The subject of this entry is one TCR beta chain. Its specificity is unknown. Some clones are missing from TCRdb's copy, which holds only in-frame ones; the method was immunoSEQ multiplex PCR. The profile covers 100,000 to 150,000 clones, with just over 90% appearing a single time and 7.2% taken by the ten largest. The data were taken from a study of T cell responses to AZD1222 COVID-19 vaccine. Whole-study findings and limits: The donor group comprised mostly white British people and more females; the analysis possibly underestimated clonal diversity. CD4 TCRs associated with vaccination spanned spike, dominating at 160-218 and 743-854. Only six AZD1222 recipients tested seropositive at baseline. Nearly half of spike-specific TCRs reportedly go after variant regions that carry no mutations.

Germline V lookup: CDR1 MDHEN, CDR2 SYDVKM. The CDR3 is made up of 14 amino acids. V shed 6 bases and J shed 8 bases, with 17 bases lying between them. The chain has TRBV28 and TRBJ2-1; D gene uncertain. Sequences were derived from peripheral blood, sampled on day 0 of AZD1222 vaccination. This TCR was recovered from an adult in good health. The CDR3 loop reads CASRPLTNSDEQFF. The CDR3 bases are TGTGCCAGCAGGCCCCTGACGAATTCGGATGAGCAGTTCTTC.